This is a list of T cell receptor beta chains from one sample in a study of human T cells and chemical hapten exposure. One entry per CDR3 protein, called by TCRdb with MiXCR from the RACE reads. The profile shows about 340,000 distinct CDR3 sequences, approximately 6.3% of them singletons. Sample: whole blood, taken in connection with sensitization to the hapten diphenylcyclopropenone (DPC). Every receptor here comes from a woman between 18 and 29 years old with alopecia areata. Some clones in this sample may be carry-over from other donors' samples. The CDR3 runs from the conserved cysteine through the conserved F or W. Each record gives: J gene, clone size, V gene, D gene, CDR3 DNA, CDR3 protein. A D gene is named only where the DNA matches it firmly. Only part of the rows carry a size: once, few, many, or a class if the clone is expanded.

J: TRBJ2-7
size: NA
V: TRBV7-3
D: NA
DNA: TGTGCCAGCAGCTTAACGCCAGGAGGGGAGCAGTACTTC
CDR3: CASSLTPGGEQYF

J: TRBJ2-2
size: NA
V: TRBV20-1
D: NA
DNA: TGCAGTGCTAGAGAAGCCTCTCTAGGGGCCGGGGAGCTGTTTTTT
CDR3: CSAREASLGAGELFF

J: TRBJ2-3
size: NA
V: TRBV10-2
D: NA
DNA: TGCGCCAGCAGTGAGTCACAGGTCCTCACAGATACGCAGTATTTT
CDR3: CASSESQVLTDTQYF

J: TRBJ1-1
size: NA
V: TRBV14
D: NA
DNA: TGTGCCAGCAGCAAGGGGGGAGACACTGAAGCTTTCTTT
CDR3: CASSKGGDTEAFF

J: TRBJ1-1
size: NA
V: TRBV4-2
D: NA
DNA: TGTGCCAGCAGCCAAGATAACGGGATGGGGACTGAAGCTTTCTTT
CDR3: CASSQDNGMGTEAFF

J: TRBJ1-5
size: few
V: TRBV7-2
D: TRBD1
DNA: TGTGCCAGCAGCTCCACAGGGGGCTACAATCAGCCCCAGCATTTT
CDR3: CASSSTGGYNQPQHF

J: TRBJ2-1
size: few
V: TRBV12-3/TRBV12-4
D: TRBD1
DNA: TGTGCCAGCAGTCACGGGACAGGGGCCAATGAGCAGTTCTTC
CDR3: CASSHGTGANEQFF

J: TRBJ1-2
size: NA
V: TRBV12-3/TRBV12-4
D: TRBD1
DNA: TGTGCCAGCAGTTTAGCGCAAGGGACAGGGGGAAAGTATGGCTACACCTTC
CDR3: CASSLAQGTGGKYGYTF

J: TRBJ2-1
size: few
V: TRBV7-2
D: NA
DNA: TGTGCCAGCAGCTTAGAGTTCTCGAGGGGCGGGCAGTTCTTC
CDR3: CASSLEFSRGGQFF

J: TRBJ1-2
size: NA
V: TRBV4-3
D: NA
DNA: TGCGCCAGCAGCCCGAGTATCTTCCAAGGAAAGGGGAGCTACACCTTC
CDR3: CASSPSIFQGKGSYTF

J: TRBJ2-1
size: few
V: TRBV5-1
D: NA
DNA: TGCGCCAGCAGCCCTCGGGTCGCGGGTGGTACTATAAGTGAGCAGTTCTTC
CDR3: CASSPRVAGGTISEQFF

J: TRBJ1-5
size: NA
V: TRBV6-2/TRBV6-3
D: TRBD1
DNA: TGTGCCAGCAGTCCGCGGACAGGGGGAACAAATCAGCCCCAGCATTTT
CDR3: CASSPRTGGTNQPQHF

J: TRBJ1-2
size: few
V: TRBV6-1
D: NA
DNA: TGTGCCAGCAGTGAAGCCCGGGACACCCTCTACACCTTC
CDR3: CASSEARDTLYTF

J: TRBJ2-2
size: NA
V: TRBV11-3
D: TRBD2
DNA: TGTGCCAGCAGTCCCGGGACTAGCGTAACCGGGGAGCTGTTTTTT
CDR3: CASSPGTSVTGELFF

J: TRBJ2-3
size: many
V: TRBV20-1
D: NA
DNA: TGCAGTGCCCCAACTAGAGCTACTAGCACAGATACGCAGTATTTT
CDR3: CSAPTRATSTDTQYF

J: TRBJ1-4
size: few
V: TRBV6-1
D: NA
DNA: TGTGCCAGCAGTGAAGACGCGTTCTTCATTAATCTCCCCCCCAATGAAAAACTGTTTTTT
CDR3: CASSEDAFFINLPPNEKLFF

J: TRBJ2-2
size: many
V: TRBV4-1
D: NA
DNA: TGCGCCAGCAGCCAAGCGGGGGGCCTCGCCGGGGAGCTGTTTTTT
CDR3: CASSQAGGLAGELFF

J: TRBJ1-1
size: many
V: TRBV5-6
D: NA
DNA: TGTGCCAGCAGCTTGGTAGATGCCTACACTGAAGCTTTCTTT
CDR3: CASSLVDAYTEAFF

J: TRBJ2-3
size: many
V: TRBV3-1
D: NA
DNA: TGTGCCAGCAGCCTAAAGGGTGAAGTCACAGATACGCAGTATTTT
CDR3: CASSLKGEVTDTQYF

J: TRBJ1-1
size: many
V: TRBV9
D: NA
DNA: TGTGCCAGCAGCGTACTACGAAGGGGGGAGGGATTT
CDR3: CASSVLRRGEGF

J: TRBJ2-1
size: few
V: TRBV10-3
D: NA
DNA: TGTGCCATCAGTGAGTCGACAGCAAGCATATACAATGAGCAGTTCTTC
CDR3: CAISESTASIYNEQFF

J: TRBJ1-5
size: NA
V: TRBV12-3/TRBV12-4
D: TRBD1
DNA: TGTGCCAGCAGCAAAGGGGACAGGGATACTCAGCCCCAGCATTTT
CDR3: CASSKGDRDTQPQHF

J: TRBJ1-1
size: few
V: TRBV2
D: NA
DNA: TGTGCCAGCATCATACGGGGAATGGGTATGAACACTGAAGCTTTCTTT
CDR3: CASIIRGMGMNTEAFF

J: TRBJ2-3
size: NA
V: TRBV7-8
D: NA
DNA: TGTGCCAGCAGCATCCAACCCTCTAGCGCTGGCACAGATACGCAGTATTTT
CDR3: CASSIQPSSAGTDTQYF

J: TRBJ1-5
size: few
V: TRBV29-1
D: TRBD1
DNA: TGCAGCGTTCGAACAGGGGGCGATCAGCCCCAGCATTTT
CDR3: CSVRTGGDQPQHF

J: TRBJ2-7
size: many
V: TRBV7-9
D: TRBD1
DNA: TGTGCCAGCAGCCGACAGGGGGTTGGTTCCTACGAGCAGTACTTC
CDR3: CASSRQGVGSYEQYF

J: TRBJ1-5
size: few
V: TRBV6-5
D: TRBD1
DNA: TGTGCCAGCAGTCGGACAGGGAAGAACCAGCCCCAGCATTTT
CDR3: CASSRTGKNQPQHF

J: TRBJ1-1
size: many
V: TRBV28
D: NA
DNA: TGTGCCAGCAGTTCGCTACGGACCCCCGAGGGGACTGAAGCTTTCTTT
CDR3: CASSSLRTPEGTEAFF

J: TRBJ2-2
size: many
V: TRBV3-1
D: TRBD2
DNA: TGTGCCAGCAGCCAACTACGGGGGGCCGGGGAGCTGTTTTTT
CDR3: CASSQLRGAGELFF

J: TRBJ1-2
size: few
V: TRBV6-2/TRBV6-3
D: TRBD1
DNA: TGTGCCAGCAGTTACTCCATCAACCGGGACAGGGTAGATGGCTACACCTTC
CDR3: CASSYSINRDRVDGYTF

J: TRBJ1-1
size: NA
V: TRBV7-9
D: NA
DNA: TGTGCCAGCAGCTCCCCAACAGGGTTGGCTTTCTTT
CDR3: CASSSPTGLAFF

J: TRBJ1-1
size: NA
V: TRBV7-2
D: TRBD1
DNA: TGTGCCAGCAGCGCGACAGGGGACACTGAAGCTTTCTTT
CDR3: CASSATGDTEAFF

J: TRBJ2-2
size: many
V: TRBV18
D: NA
DNA: TGTGCCAGCTCACCTCGGGCCAGCGACAACACCGGGGAGCTGTTTTTT
CDR3: CASSPRASDNTGELFF

J: TRBJ1-1
size: few
V: TRBV28
D: NA
DNA: TGTGCCAGCAGTTTAACCGATTTTGAAGCTTTCTTT
CDR3: CASSLTDFEAFF

J: TRBJ2-3
size: few
V: TRBV12-5
D: TRBD2
DNA: TGTGCTAGTGCCTCCCCCGGGGGGTTCACAGATACGCAGTATTTT
CDR3: CASASPGGFTDTQYF